This T cell receptor (beta chain) was recovered during a study of early T cells in non-severe SARS-CoV-2 infection. Germline V gene data show CDR1 as LGHDT and CDR2 as YNNKEL (reference sequence). V shed 5 bases, J shed 5 bases, and the junction held 6 bases outside the gene matches. The CDR3 length is 14 residues. TCRdb independently ran MiXCR on the 5' RACE reads; one entry per CDR3 protein. The table has roughly 43,000 distinct CDR3 sequences, more than 4.5% seen once. J is TRBJ2-7 and V is TRBV3-1, with TRBD2 identical over 10 bases. This TCR was recovered from an adult who was a healthcare worker with PCR-confirmed SARS-CoV-2 infection or an uninfected control (not recorded which). Material: whole blood, obtained at baseline. CDR3 coding DNA: TGTGCCAGCAGCGTAACTAGCGGGAACCACGAGCAGTACTTC. Encoded protein: CASSVTSGNHEQYF.